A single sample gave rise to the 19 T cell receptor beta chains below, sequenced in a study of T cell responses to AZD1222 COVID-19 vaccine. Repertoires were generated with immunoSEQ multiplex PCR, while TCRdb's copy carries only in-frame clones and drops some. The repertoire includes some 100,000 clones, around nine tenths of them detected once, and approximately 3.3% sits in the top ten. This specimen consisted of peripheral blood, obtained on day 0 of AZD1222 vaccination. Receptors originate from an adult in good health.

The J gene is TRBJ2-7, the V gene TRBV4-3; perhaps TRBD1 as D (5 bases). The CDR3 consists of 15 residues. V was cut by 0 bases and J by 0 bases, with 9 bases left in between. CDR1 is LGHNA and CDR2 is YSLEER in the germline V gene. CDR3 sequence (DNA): TGCGCCAGCAGCCAAGAGGACAACTACTCCTACGAGCAGTACTTC. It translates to CASSQEDNYSYEQYF.

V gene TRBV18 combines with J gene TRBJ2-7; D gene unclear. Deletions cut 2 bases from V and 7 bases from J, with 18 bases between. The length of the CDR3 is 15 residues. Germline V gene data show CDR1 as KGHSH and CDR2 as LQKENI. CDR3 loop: CASSPFRPTIGEQYF. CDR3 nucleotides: TGTGCCAGCTCACCATTTCGCCCCACAATCGGAGAGCAGTACTTC.

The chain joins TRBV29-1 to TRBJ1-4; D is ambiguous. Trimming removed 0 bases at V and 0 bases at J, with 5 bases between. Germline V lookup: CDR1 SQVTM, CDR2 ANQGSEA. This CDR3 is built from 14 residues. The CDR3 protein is CSVEEGATNEKLFF. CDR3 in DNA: TGCAGCGTTGAAGAGGGTGCAACTAATGAAAAACTGTTTTTT.

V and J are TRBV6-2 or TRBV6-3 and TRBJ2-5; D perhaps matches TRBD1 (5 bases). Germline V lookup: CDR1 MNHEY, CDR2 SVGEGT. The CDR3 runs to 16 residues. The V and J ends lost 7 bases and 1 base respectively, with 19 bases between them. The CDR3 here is CASTPGHGVLQETQYF. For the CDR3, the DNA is TGTGCCAGCACCCCAGGACATGGGGTACTCCAAGAGACCCAGTACTTC.

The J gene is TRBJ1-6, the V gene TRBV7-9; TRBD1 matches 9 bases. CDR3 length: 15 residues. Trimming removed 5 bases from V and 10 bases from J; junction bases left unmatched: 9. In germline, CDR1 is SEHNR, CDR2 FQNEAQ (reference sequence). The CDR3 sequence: CASSRGTGRNSPLHF. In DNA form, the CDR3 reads TGTGCCAGCAGCCGGGGGACAGGGCGTAACTCACCCCTCCACTTT.

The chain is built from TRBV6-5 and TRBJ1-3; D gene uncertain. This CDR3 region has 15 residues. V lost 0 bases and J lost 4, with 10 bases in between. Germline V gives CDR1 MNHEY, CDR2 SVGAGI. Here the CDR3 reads CASSYSKTPGNTIYF. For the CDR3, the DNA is TGTGCCAGCAGTTACTCGAAGACACCGGGAAACACCATATATTTT.

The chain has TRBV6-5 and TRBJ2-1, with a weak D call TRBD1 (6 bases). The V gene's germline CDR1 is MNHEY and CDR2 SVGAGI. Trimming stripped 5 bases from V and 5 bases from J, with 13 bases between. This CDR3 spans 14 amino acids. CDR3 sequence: CASSPTWGHNEQFF. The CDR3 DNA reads TGTGCCAGCAGTCCCACCTGGGGGCACAATGAGCAGTTCTTC.

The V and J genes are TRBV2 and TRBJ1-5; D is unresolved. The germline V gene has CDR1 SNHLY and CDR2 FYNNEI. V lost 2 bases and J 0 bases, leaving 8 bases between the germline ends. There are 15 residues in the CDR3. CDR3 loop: CASSELRNSNQPQHF. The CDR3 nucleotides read TGTGCCAGCAGTGAACTCCGGAATAGCAATCAGCCCCAGCATTTT.

CDR3 DNA: TGCGCCAGCAGCACCCTCTTACAGGGGGAAGGTGGCTACACCTTC. Protein sequence: CASSTLLQGEGGYTF. The chain couples TRBV5-1 to TRBJ1-2; 8 bases line up with TRBD1. CDR1 is SGHRS, CDR2 YFSETQ, per germline. V dropped 4 bases and J dropped 7; count of bases not matched to a gene: 12. The CDR3 runs 15 residues.

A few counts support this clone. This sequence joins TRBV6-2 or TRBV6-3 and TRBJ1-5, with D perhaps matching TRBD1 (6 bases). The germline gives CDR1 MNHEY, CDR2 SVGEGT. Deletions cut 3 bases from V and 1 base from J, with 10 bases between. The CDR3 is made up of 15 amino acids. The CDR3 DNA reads TGTGCCAGCAGTTATGGACAGCCAAGCAATCAGCCCCAGCATTTT. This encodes CASSYGQPSNQPQHF.

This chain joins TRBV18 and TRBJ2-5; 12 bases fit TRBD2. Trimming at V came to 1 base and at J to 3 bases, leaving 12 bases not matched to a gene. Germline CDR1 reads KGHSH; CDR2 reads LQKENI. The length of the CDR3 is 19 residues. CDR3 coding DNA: TGTGCCAGCTCACCACTACCTCCCGGACTAGCGGGAAAAGAAGAGACCCAGTACTTC. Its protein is CASSPLPPGLAGKEETQYF.

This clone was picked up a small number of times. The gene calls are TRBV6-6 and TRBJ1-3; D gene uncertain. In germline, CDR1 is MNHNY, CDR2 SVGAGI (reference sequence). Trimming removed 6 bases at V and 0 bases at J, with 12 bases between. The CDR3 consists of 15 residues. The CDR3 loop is CASSDTFFSGNTIYF. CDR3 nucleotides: TGTGCCAGCAGCGACACGTTTTTCTCTGGAAACACCATATATTTT.

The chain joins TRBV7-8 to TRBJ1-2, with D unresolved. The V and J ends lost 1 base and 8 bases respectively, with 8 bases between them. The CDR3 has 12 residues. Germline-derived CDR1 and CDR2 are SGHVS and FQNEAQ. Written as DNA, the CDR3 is TGTGCCAGCAGCTTAGGGGGAGGGGGCTACACCTTC. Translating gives CASSLGGGGYTF.

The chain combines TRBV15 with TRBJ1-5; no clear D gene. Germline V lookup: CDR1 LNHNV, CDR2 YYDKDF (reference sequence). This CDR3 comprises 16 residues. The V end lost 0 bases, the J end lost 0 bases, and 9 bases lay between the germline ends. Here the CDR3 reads CATSRDNGDSNQPQHF. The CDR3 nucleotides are TGTGCCACCAGCAGAGATAATGGGGATAGCAATCAGCCCCAGCATTTT.

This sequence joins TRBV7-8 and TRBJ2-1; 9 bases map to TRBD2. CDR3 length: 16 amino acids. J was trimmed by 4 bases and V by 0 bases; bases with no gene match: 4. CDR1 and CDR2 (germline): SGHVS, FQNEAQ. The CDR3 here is CASSLANSGSYNEQFF. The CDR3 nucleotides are TGTGCCAGCAGCTTAGCGAATAGCGGGAGTTACAATGAGCAGTTCTTC.

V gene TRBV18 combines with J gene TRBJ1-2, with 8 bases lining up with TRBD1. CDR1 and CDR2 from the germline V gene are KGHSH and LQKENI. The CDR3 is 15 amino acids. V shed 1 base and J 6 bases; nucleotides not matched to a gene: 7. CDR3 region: CASSPQTTTGDGYTF. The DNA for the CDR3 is TGTGCCAGCTCACCACAAACGACGACAGGGGATGGCTACACCTTC.

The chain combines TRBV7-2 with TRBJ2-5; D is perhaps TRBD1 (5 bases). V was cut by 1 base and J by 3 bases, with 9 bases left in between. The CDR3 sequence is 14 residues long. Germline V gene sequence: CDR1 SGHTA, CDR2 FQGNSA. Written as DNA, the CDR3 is TGTGCCAGCAGCTTAGTGGCCAGGGAAGAGACCCAGTACTTC. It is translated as CASSLVAREETQYF.

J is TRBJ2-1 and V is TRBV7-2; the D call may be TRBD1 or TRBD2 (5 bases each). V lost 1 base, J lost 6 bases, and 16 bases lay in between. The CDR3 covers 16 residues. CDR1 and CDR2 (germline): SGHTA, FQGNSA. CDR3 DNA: TGTGCCAGCAGCTTAGACGGCCAAGCGAGGGGCAATGAGCAGTTCTTC. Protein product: CASSLDGQARGNEQFF.

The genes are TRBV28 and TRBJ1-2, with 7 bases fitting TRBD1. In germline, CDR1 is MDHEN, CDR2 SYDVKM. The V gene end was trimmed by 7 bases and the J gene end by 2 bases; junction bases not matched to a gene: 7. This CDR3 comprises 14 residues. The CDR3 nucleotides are TGTGCCAGCAAACGACAGGGTTGGAACTATGGCTACACCTTC. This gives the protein CASKRQGWNYGYTF.